The clone carrying this T cell receptor beta chain has ten or more counts. Indicated time point: longitudinal time-point 2. The data were taken from a study of neurological immune-mediated disorders. TCRdb recomputed calls from the 5' RACE reads with MiXCR, one row per CDR3 protein. Among some 49,000 distinct CDR3 sequences, approximately 14% were seen once, and the ten largest hold roughly 4.8%. This TCR came from a male donor with HTLV-1-associated myelopathy (HAM/TSP). Sequencing was done on a sample of PBMCs.

CDR3 bases: TGTGCCAGCAGCTCCCGACAGTCCCCCTATGGCTACACCTTC. Protein product: CASSSRQSPYGYTF. The chain recombines TRBV7-9 with TRBJ1-2, with a weak D call TRBD1 (5 bases). V lost 4 bases and J lost 4, with 13 bases in between. Germline V gene lookup returns CDR1 SEHNR and CDR2 FQNEAQ (reference sequence). This CDR3 comprises 14 residues.